A single sample is the source of the 5 T cell receptor beta chains below, sequenced in a study of cytomegalovirus exposure and HLA in healthy donors. PCR used 60 Vbeta primers and 13 Jbeta primers. Using immunoSEQ multiplex PCR, the repertoire was profiled, and TCRdb retains in-frame clones only, with some absent. Of over 150,000 clones in the sample, more than 70% were seen once. The sample was PBMCs. All receptors derive from a man aged 55 to 70 in good health and CMV-seronegative.

This rearrangement joins TRBV4-3 to TRBJ2-1; the match to TRBD2 covers 8 bases. The V gene end was trimmed by 0 bases and the J gene end by 6 bases; junction bases not matched to a gene: 10. The CDR3 sequence is 17 residues long. Germline lookup yields CDR1 LGHNA and CDR2 YSLEER. The CDR3 region has the DNA TGCGCCAGCAGCCAAGATCGGTCGGGAGGGAAATCCAATGAGCAGTTCTTC. It yields the protein CASSQDRSGGKSNEQFF.

This sequence joins TRBV7-8 and TRBJ2-5; a possible D gene is TRBD1 (7 bases). The J call is doubtful: the DNA matches TRBJ2-7 better. Germline assignment: CDR1 SGHVS and CDR2 FQNEAQ. The CDR3 is made up of 15 amino acids. CDR3: CASSPEAGQLYEQYF. The CDR3 bases are TGTGCCAGCAGCCCAGAGGCGGGACAGTTGTACGAGCAGTACTTC.

The chain is built from TRBV10-2 and TRBJ2-1; the D gene is possibly TRBD2 (6 bases). The V gene's germline CDR1 is WSHSY and CDR2 SAAADI. Trimming took off 7 bases at V and 12 bases at J, with 28 bases between the two ends. The CDR3 extends over 16 amino acids. The CDR3 region is CASKPGPGLAQEGQFF. CDR3 bases: TGCGCCAGCAAACCCGGTCCTGGGCTAGCCCAGGAGGGGCAGTTCTTC.

Comment on this clone: The same CDR3 arises from other DNA sequences in this sample as well. The chain uses TRBV28 and TRBJ1-1, with a weak D call TRBD1 (6 bases). The CDR3 runs 12 residues. CDR1 is MDHEN and CDR2 is SYDVKM in the germline V gene. V lost 5 bases to trimming and J lost 5 bases, with 9 bases between them. DNA for the CDR3: TGTGCCAGCAGTACAGGGCTAACTGAAGCTTTCTTT. Translating it yields CASSTGLTEAFF.

V is TRBV5-6 and J is TRBJ2-3; D might be TRBD2 (6 bases). V was shortened by 3 bases and J by 2 bases, with 16 bases between the two germline ends. This CDR3 contains 16 residues. Germline lookup yields CDR1 SGHDT and CDR2 YYEEEE. The CDR3 DNA reads as TGTGCCAGCAGCTCGCAAAGCGGGCCCTTCACAGATACGCAGTATTTT. Protein: CASSSQSGPFTDTQYF.